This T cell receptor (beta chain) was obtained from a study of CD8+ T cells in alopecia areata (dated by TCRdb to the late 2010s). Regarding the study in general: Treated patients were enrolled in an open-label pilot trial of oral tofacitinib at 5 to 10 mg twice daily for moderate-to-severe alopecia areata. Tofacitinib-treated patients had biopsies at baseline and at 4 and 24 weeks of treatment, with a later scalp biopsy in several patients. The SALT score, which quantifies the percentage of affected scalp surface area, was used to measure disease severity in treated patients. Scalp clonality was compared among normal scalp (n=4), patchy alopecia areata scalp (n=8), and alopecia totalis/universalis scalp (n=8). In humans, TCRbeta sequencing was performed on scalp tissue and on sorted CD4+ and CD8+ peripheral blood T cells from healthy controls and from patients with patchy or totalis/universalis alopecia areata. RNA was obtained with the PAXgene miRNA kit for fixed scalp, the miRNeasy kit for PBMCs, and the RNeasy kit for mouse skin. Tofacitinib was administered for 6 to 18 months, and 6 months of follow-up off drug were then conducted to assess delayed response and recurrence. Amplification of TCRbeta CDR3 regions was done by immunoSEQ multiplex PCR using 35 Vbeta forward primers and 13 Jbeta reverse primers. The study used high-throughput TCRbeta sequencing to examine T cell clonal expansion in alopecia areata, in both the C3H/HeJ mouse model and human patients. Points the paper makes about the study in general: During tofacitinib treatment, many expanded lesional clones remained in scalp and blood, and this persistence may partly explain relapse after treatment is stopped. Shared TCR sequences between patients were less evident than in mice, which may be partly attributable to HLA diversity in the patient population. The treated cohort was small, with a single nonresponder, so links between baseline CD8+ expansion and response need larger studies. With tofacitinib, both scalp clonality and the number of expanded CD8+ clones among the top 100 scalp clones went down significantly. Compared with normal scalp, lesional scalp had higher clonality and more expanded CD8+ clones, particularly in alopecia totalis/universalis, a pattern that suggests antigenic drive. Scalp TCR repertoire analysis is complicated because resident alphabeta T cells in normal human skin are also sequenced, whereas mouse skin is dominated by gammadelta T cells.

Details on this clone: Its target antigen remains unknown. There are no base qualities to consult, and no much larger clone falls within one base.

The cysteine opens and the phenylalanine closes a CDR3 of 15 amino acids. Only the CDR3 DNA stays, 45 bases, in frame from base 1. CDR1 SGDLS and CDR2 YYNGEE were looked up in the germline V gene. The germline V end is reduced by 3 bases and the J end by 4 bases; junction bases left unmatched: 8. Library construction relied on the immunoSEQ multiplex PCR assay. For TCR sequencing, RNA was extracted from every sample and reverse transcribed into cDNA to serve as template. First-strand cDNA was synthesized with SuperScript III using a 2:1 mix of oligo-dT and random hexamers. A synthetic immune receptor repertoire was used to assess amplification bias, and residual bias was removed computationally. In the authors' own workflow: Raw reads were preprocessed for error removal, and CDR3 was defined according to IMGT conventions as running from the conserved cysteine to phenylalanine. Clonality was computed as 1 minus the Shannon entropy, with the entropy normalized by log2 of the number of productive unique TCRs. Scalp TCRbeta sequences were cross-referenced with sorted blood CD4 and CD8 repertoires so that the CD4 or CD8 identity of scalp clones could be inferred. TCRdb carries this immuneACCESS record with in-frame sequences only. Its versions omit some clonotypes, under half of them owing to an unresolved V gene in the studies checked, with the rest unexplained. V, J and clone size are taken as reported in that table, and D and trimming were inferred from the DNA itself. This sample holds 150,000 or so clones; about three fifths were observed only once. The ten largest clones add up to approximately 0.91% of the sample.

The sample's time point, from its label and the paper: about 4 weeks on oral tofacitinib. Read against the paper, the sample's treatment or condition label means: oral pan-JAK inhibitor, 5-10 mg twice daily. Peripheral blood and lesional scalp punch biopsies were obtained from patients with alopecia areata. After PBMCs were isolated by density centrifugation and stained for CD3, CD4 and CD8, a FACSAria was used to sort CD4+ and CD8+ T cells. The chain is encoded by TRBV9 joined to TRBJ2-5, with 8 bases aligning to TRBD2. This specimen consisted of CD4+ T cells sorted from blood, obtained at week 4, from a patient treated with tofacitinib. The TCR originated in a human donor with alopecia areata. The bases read TGTGCCAGCAGCGAGGGGACTAGGGCGCCAGAGACCCAGTACTTC. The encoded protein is CASSEGTRAPETQYF. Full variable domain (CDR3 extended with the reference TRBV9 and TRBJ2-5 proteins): DSGVTQTPKHLITATGQRVTLRCSPRSGDLSVYWYQQSLDQGLQFLIQYYNGEERAKGNILERFSAQQFPDLHSELNLSSLELGDSALYFCASSEGTRAPETQYFGPGTRLLVL.